This TCR beta chain was sequenced during a study of blood T cell repertoires in COVID-19. Whole-study context: Researchers got acute and convalescent COVID-19 samples from the United States, Italy and Spain. Nucleic acid was either cDNA or gDNA, and it came from T cells, B-cell-depleted T cells, or PBMCs.

V lost 4 bases to trimming and J lost 5 bases; unmatched junction nucleotides: 9. The germline gives CDR1 SGHNT, CDR2 YENEEA. This CDR3 has 15 amino acids. The authors' processing: For nucleated cells, counts were estimated from reference gene primer amplification. Measured with immunoSEQ multiplex PCR; TCRdb has only the in-frame clones, and not every one. Clonal size and the V and J genes are those of that table, whereas D and trimming came from the DNA. The table lists under 85,000 clones, 77% of them singletons. This receptor was taken from a human donor in a cohort sampled during active COVID-19. Sequenced: peripheral blood. This chain connects TRBV11-3 to TRBJ2-7; 9 bases map to TRBD1. The CDR3 coding sequence is TGTGCCAGCAGCTCCCGACAGGGGGTAAGCAACGAGCAGTACTTC. Residues: CASSSRQGVSNEQYF.